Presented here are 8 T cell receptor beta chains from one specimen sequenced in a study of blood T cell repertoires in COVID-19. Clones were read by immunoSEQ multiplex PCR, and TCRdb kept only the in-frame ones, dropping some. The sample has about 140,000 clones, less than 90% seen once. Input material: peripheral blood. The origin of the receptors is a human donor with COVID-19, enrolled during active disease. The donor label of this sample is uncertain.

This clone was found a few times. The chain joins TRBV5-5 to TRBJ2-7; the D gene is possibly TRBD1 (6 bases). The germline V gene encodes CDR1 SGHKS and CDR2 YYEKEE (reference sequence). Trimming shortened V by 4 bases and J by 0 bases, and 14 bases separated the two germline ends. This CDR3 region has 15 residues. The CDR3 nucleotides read TGTGCCAGCAGCCTCAGGGGTGCGAGCTCCTACGAGCAGTACTTC. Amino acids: CASSLRGASSYEQYF. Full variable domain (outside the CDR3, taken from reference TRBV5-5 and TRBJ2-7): DAGVTQSPTHLIKTRGQQVTLRCSPISGHKSVSWYQQVLGQGPQFIFQYYEKEERGRGNFPDRFSARQFPNYSSELNVNALLLGDSALYLCASSLRGASSYEQYFGPGTRLTVT.

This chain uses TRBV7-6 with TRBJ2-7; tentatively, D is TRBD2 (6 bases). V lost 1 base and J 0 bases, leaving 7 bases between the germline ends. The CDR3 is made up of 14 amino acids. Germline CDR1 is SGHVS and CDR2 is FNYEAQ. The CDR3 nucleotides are TGTGCCAGCAGCTTAGGGGGGGTCTCCTACGAGCAGTACTTC. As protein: CASSLGGVSYEQYF. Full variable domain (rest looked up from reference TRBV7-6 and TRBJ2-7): GAGVSQSPRYKVTKRGQDVALRCDPISGHVSLYWYRQALGQGPEFLTYFNYEAQQDKSGLPNDRFSAERPEGSISTLTIQRTEQRDSAMYRCASSLGGVSYEQYFGPGTRLTVT.

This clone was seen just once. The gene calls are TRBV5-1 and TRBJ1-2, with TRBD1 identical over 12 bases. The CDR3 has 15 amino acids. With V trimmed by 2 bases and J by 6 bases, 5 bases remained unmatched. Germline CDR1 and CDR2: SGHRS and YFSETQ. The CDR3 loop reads CASSLAGQGADGYTF. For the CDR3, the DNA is TGCGCCAGCAGCTTAGCGGGACAGGGGGCCGATGGCTACACCTTC.

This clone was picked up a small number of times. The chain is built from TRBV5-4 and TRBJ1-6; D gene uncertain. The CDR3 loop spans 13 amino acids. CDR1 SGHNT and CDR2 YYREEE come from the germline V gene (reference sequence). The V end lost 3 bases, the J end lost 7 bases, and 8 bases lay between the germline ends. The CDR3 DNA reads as TGTGCCAGCAGCTCAACGGGGAATTCACCCCTCCACTTT. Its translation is CASSSTGNSPLHF.

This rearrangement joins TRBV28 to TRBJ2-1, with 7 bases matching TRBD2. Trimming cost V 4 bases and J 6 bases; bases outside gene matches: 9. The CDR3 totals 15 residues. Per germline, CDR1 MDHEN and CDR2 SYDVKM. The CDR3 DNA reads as TGTGCCAGCAGTTCCTGGAGGGAGGGCCGCAATGAGCAGTTCTTC. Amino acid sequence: CASSSWREGRNEQFF. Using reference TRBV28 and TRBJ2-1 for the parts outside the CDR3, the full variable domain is DVKVTQSSRYLVKRTGEKVFLECVQDMDHENMFWYRQDPGLGLRLIYFSYDVKMKEKGDIPEGYSVSREKKERFSLILESASTNQTSMYLCASSSWREGRNEQFFGPGTRLTVL.

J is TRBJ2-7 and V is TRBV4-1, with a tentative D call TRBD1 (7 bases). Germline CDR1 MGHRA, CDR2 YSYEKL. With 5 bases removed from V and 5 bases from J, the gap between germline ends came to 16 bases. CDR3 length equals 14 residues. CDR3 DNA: TGCGCCAGCAGCGCGGACAGGAGGGTGCACGAGCAGTACTTC. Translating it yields CASSADRRVHEQYF.

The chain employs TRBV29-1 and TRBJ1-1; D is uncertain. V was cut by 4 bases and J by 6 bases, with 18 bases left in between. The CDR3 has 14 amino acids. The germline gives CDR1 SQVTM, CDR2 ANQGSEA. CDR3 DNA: TGCAGCGTTGCCTTTGTAACCACTACGTCTGAAGCTTTCTTT. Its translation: CSVAFVTTTSEAFF.

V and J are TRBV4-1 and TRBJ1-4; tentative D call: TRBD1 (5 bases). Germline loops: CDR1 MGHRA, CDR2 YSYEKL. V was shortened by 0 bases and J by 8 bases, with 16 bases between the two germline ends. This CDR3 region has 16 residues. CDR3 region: CASSQDGAGREEKLFF. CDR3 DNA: TGCGCCAGCAGCCAAGATGGGGCAGGCCGAGAGGAAAAACTGTTTTTT.